The sequence of this TCR beta chain was determined in a study of blood T cell repertoires in COVID-19. Study information: The United States, Italy and Spain were the sources of the acute and convalescent COVID-19 samples. Nucleic acid was either cDNA or gDNA, and it came from T cells, B-cell-depleted T cells, or PBMCs.

The authors' processing: Nucleated cell number was recorded as an estimate derived from reference gene primer amplification. TCRdb's table, derived via immunoSEQ multiplex PCR, lists solely in-frame clones and lacks some. That table is the source of V, J and clone size, and D and trimming were worked out from the DNA. This sample carries more than 130,000 clones, around nine tenths of them seen once, and the ten largest clones take more than 3.5%. The CDR3 extends over 11 amino acids. Trimming removed 5 bases from V and 2 bases from J, with 4 bases in between. The germline CDR1 and CDR2 sequences are MNHEY and SVGAGI.

V usage is TRBV6-5 and J usage is TRBJ2-7, with no clear D. The TCR originated in a middle-aged woman with acute or convalescent COVID-19. Sequencing was done on a sample of peripheral blood. The CDR3 protein is CASSPTYEQYF. The CDR3 DNA is TGTGCCAGCAGTCCTACCTACGAGCAGTACTTC.